This T cell receptor (beta chain) was found in a study of lung T cells in sarcoidosis with Löfgren's syndrome. Study at large: Repertoire analyses centered on Löfgren's syndrome patients. General study points: Multiple Löfgren's syndrome patients reportedly shared TRAV12-1 and TRBV2 CDR3 motifs, suggesting public CD4+ TCRs. In alpha-beta pairs, TRAV12-1 favored TRBV2, and their CDR3s were homologous. Löfgren's syndrome patients reportedly showed greatest TRAV12-1 and TRBV2 expansion versus controls.

The sample holds a few counts of this clonotype. What it recognizes is unknown. Trimming shortened V by 5 bases and J by 0 bases, and 11 bases separated the two germline ends. CDR3 size: 14 residues. TCRdb analysed the reads with MiXCR anew, one entry per CDR3 protein. The data show 8,500 to 9,500 distinct CDR3 sequences, with under 25% seen just once and about 26% held by the top ten. Sample: CD4+ T cells from bronchoalveolar lavage fluid. The clonotype was recovered from a human donor with sarcoidosis (Löfgren's syndrome or another form), or a control subject (not recorded which). This chain connects TRBV12-3 or TRBV12-4 to TRBJ2-7; no clear D. Here the CDR3 reads CASSRSPFSYEQYF. The CDR3 DNA sequence: TGTGCCAGCAGTCGGAGTCCCTTCTCCTACGAGCAGTACTTC.